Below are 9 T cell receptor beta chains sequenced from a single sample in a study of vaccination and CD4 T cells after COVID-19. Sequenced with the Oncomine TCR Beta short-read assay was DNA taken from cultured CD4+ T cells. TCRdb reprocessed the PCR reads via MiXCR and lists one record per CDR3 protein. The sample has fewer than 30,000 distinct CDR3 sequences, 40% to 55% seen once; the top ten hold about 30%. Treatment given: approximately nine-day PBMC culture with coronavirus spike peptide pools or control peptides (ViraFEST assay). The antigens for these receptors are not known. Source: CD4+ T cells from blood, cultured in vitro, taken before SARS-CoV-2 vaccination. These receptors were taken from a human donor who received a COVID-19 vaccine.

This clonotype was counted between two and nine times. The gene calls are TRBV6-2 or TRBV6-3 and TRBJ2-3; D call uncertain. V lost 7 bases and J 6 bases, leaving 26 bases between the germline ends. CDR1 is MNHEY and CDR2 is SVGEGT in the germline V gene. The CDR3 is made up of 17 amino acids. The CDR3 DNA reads TGTGCCAGCAATACACTCCAAGTACCAGGAGAGAGGGATACGCAGTATTTT. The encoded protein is CASNTLQVPGERDTQYF.

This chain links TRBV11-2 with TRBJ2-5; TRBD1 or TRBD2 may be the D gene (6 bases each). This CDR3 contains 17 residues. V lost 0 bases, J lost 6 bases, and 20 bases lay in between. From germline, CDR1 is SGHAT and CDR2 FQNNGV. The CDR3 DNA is TGTGCCAGCAGCTTAGATCGCCTTTGGGGGGCTGGACAGACCCAGTACTTC. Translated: CASSLDRLWGAGQTQYF.

The chain's CDR3 is CSARDHTSSYNEQFF. The DNA for the CDR3 is TGCAGTGCTAGAGATCACACTAGCTCCTACAATGAGCAGTTCTTC. The chain employs TRBV20-1 and TRBJ2-1, with D perhaps matching TRBD2 (5 bases). This CDR3 region has 15 residues. Trimming took off 0 bases at V and 0 bases at J, with 9 bases between the two ends. Germline CDR1 DFQATT, CDR2 SNEGSKA (reference sequence).

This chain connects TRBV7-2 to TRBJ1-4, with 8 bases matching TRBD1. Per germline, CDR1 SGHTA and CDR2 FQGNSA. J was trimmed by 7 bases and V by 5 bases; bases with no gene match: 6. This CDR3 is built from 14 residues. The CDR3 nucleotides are TGTGCCAGCAGCAACGGACAGGGTCGTGAAAAACTGTTTTTT. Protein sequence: CASSNGQGREKLFF.

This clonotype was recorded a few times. As DNA, the CDR3 is TGCAGTGCTAGGCCGTGGGACAGGGTTGGAAACACCATATATTTT. Amino acids: CSARPWDRVGNTIYF. This chain uses TRBV20-1 with TRBJ1-3; 9 bases are a match to TRBD1. Germline V gene lookup returns CDR1 DFQATT and CDR2 SNEGSKA (reference sequence). The CDR3 loop spans 15 amino acids. Germline trimming cut 3 bases from V and 3 bases from J; bases unmatched to any gene: 6.

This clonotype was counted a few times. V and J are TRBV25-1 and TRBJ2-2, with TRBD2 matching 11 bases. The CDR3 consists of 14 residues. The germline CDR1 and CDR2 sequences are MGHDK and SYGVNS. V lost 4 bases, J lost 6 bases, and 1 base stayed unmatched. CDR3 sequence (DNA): TGTGCCAGCAGTGGTAGCGGGGGGGCCGGGGAGCTGTTTTTT. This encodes CASSGSGGAGELFF.

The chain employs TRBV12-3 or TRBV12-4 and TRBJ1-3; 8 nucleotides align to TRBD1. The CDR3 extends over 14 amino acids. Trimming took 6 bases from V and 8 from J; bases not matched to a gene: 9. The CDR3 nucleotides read TGTGCCAGCAGCACAGGGGGTATGGTTGACACCATATATTTT. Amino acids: CASSTGGMVDTIYF.

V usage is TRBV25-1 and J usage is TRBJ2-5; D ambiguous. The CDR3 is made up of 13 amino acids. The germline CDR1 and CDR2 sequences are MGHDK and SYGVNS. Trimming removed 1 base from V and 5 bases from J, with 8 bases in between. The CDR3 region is CASSEWAVETQYF. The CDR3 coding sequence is TGTGCCAGCAGTGAATGGGCGGTGGAGACCCAGTACTTC.

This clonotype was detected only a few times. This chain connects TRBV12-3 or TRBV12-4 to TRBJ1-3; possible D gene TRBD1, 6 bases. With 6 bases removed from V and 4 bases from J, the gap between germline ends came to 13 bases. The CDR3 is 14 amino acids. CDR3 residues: CASRFRGSGNTIYF. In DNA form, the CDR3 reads TGTGCCAGCAGATTCAGGGGATCCGGAAACACCATATATTTT.